The subject of this entry is one T cell receptor (beta chain). Data came from immunoSEQ multiplex PCR; TCRdb stores just in-frame clones and leaves some out. This table holds 7,000 to 8,500 clones, roughly 60% found once. Germline V gene lookup returns CDR1 SGHVS and CDR2 FNYEAQ. CDR3 size: 15 residues. V gave up 4 bases and J gave up 2 bases; unmatched junction bases: 7. The time point here: second of two post-therapy site-matched biopsies roughly two months apart. This specimen belongs to a study of T cells in tumors after PD-1 blockade. The material sequenced was tumor tissue, taken after anti-PD-1 treatment. This receptor was taken from a human donor with basal cell carcinoma. This chain uses TRBV7-6 with TRBJ2-5; 7 nucleotides agree with TRBD2. DNA for the CDR3: TGTGCCAGCAGCTCTCGACTAGCAGATCAAGAGACCCAGTACTTC. Translating it yields CASSSRLADQETQYF.